These T cell receptor beta chains were read from a single sample in a study of T cell responses to AZD1222 COVID-19 vaccine. Sequencing used immunoSEQ multiplex PCR; TCRdb keeps in-frame clones, though not all of them. The repertoire has 120,000 to 150,000 clones, roughly 88% of them found once; the top ten carry over 13%. The starting material was peripheral blood, obtained on day 0 of AZD1222 vaccination. Source of these receptors: an adult in good health. The CDR3 runs from the conserved cysteine through the conserved F or W. D genes are given only for firm matches. The size entry is marked missing in some rows and otherwise reads once, few, many or a size class.

DNA	CDR3	J	D	V	size
TGTGCCAGCAGTTTATGGGAACAGACGAACACTGAAGCTTTCTTT	CASSLWEQTNTEAFF	TRBJ1-1	.	TRBV28	.
TGTGCCAGCAGTTCCTTGATGGCGGGCTACGAGCAGTACTTC	CASSSLMAGYEQYF	TRBJ2-7	.	TRBV6-2/TRBV6-3	.
TGTGCCAGCAGCGGAACAGAGAATTCACCCCTCCACTTT	CASSGTENSPLHF	TRBJ1-6	.	TRBV7-3	.
TGCAGTGCTAGTGAGGTCGATCCTAGCACAGATACGCAGTATTTT	CSASEVDPSTDTQYF	TRBJ2-3	.	TRBV20-1	.
TGTGCCAGCAGCCCAATAGCGGGGGGACAGGGAAATGAGCAGTTCTTC	CASSPIAGGQGNEQFF	TRBJ2-1	.	TRBV11-2	.
TGTGCCAGCAGTTTGCAGGAGAACACTGAAGCTTTCTTT	CASSLQENTEAFF	TRBJ1-1	.	TRBV12-3/TRBV12-4	once
TGTGCCAGCACCTTACAGGGGGTCGGTAATTCACCCCTCCACTTT	CASTLQGVGNSPLHF	TRBJ1-6	TRBD1	TRBV28	.
TGCGCCAGCAGCTTAGGGGTCGCGGGGGGGCATGAGCAGTTCTTC	CASSLGVAGGHEQFF	TRBJ2-1	TRBD2	TRBV5-1	once
TGTGCCAGCAGTTCGCACCGGACCCAGTACTTC	CASSSHRTQYF	TRBJ2-5	.	TRBV6-5	.
TGTGCCAGCAGCTCGATTAGCGGGGGGGCCCACGAGCAGTACTTC	CASSSISGGAHEQYF	TRBJ2-7	TRBD2	TRBV5-4	.
TGTGCCAGTAGTTTCCGAGGGGAATGGGGGGCAATAGAAAAACTGTTTTTT	CASSFRGEWGAIEKLFF	TRBJ1-4	.	TRBV19	once
TGCAGCGTTGCCGCAACAATATTGGGCAATGAGCAGTTCTTC	CSVAATILGNEQFF	TRBJ2-1	.	TRBV29-1	.
TGTGCCAGCTCACCACGGAGTGGTGACTATGGCTACACCTTC	CASSPRSGDYGYTF	TRBJ1-2	.	TRBV18	.
TGTGCCAGCAGTCTAGCGGGGAGCTACGAGCAGTACTTC	CASSLAGSYEQYF	TRBJ2-7	TRBD2	TRBV11-1	.
TGTGCCAGCAGCCATCTAGCGGGGGGTGATAATGAGCAGTTCTTC	CASSHLAGGDNEQFF	TRBJ2-1	TRBD2	TRBV11-2	once
TGTGCCAGCAGCCAAGAATGGCGGGGGGCAATCCAAGAGACCCAGTACTTC	CASSQEWRGAIQETQYF	TRBJ2-5	TRBD2	TRBV4-2	.
TGTGCCAGCAGCCTCAGGACAGGGGACTTTGAAAAACTGTTTTTT	CASSLRTGDFEKLFF	TRBJ1-4	TRBD1	TRBV14	.
TGTGCCAGCAGTGAAGGGTCAGGGACCACAAATCAGCCCCAGCATTTT	CASSEGSGTTNQPQHF	TRBJ1-5	.	TRBV25-1	.